These T cell receptor beta chains were read from a single sample in a study of cytomegalovirus exposure and HLA in healthy donors. Some clones are missing from TCRdb's copy, which holds only in-frame ones; the method was immunoSEQ multiplex PCR. The sample holds hundreds of thousands of clones, less than 90% seen once. The sample comprised PBMCs. The receptors derive from a man between 18 and 29 years old in good health and CMV-seropositive. Each CDR3 is given with its conserved first and last residue. A D gene is named only where the DNA matches it firmly. The size of a clone is reported for some rows only, either as once, few or many, or as a class for expanded clones.

CDR3 protein | CDR3 DNA | J gene | D gene | clone size | V gene
CASSQDQQGSYEQYF | TGTGCCAGCAGCCAAGATCAACAGGGGTCCTACGAGCAGTACTTC | TRBJ2-7 | TRBD1 | . | TRBV4-2
CASSPGRLAGVEQYF | TGTGCCAGCAGCCCCGGGAGACTAGCGGGAGTAGAGCAGTACTTC | TRBJ2-7 | TRBD2 | . | TRBV13
CASSDPRTQQGTQYF | TGTGCCAGCAGCGACCCCCGGACCCAACAGGGGACCCAGTACTTC | TRBJ2-5 | . | . | TRBV2
CASSLGGRRYNEQFF | TGTGCCAGCAGCTTAGGCGGCAGGAGGTACAATGAGCAGTTCTTC | TRBJ2-1 | . | once | TRBV11-3
CASSDSLETQYF | TGTGCCAGCAGTGACAGTTTGGAGACCCAGTACTTC | TRBJ2-5 | . | . | TRBV25-1
CAWTSGTGSYEQYF | TGTGCCTGGACCTCCGGGACAGGGTCCTACGAGCAGTACTTC | TRBJ2-7 | TRBD1 | few | TRBV30
CASSSEEGWGTQYF | TGTGCCAGTAGTTCCGAGGAGGGGTGGGGGACCCAGTACTTC | TRBJ2-5 | . | . | TRBV19
CASSVGLAGPWDTQYF | TGTGCCAGCAGCGTCGGACTAGCGGGCCCCTGGGATACGCAGTATTTT | TRBJ2-3 | TRBD2 | . | TRBV9
CASSLSTGGANVLTF | TGCGCCAGCAGCTTGTCGACGGGAGGGGCCAACGTCCTGACTTTC | TRBJ2-6 | . | . | TRBV5-1
CASTETGVNTEAFF | TGTGCCAGCACCGAAACGGGCGTAAACACTGAAGCTTTCTTT | TRBJ1-1 | . | . | TRBV6-1
CASSQEWGTEAFF | TGTGCCAGCAGCCAAGAGTGGGGTACTGAAGCTTTCTTT | TRBJ1-1 | . | . | TRBV4-2
CASSLSSRQLNYGYTF | TGTGCCAGCAGCTTATCATCTCGACAGTTAAACTATGGCTACACCTTC | TRBJ1-2 | . | . | TRBV7-9
CASSTRVQETQYF | TGTGCCAGCAGTACCCGAGTCCAAGAGACCCAGTACTTC | TRBJ2-5 | . | few | TRBV28
CSVAFLDRATHEQYF | TGCAGCGTTGCTTTTTTGGACAGGGCTACCCACGAGCAGTACTTC | TRBJ2-7 | TRBD1 | . | TRBV29-1
CASSQDWGTGAEKLFF | TGCGCCAGCAGCCAAGATTGGGGGACAGGGGCCGAAAAACTGTTTTTT | TRBJ1-4 | TRBD1 | . | TRBV4-3
CASQTGGGHEQYF | TGTGCCAGCCAGACAGGGGGCGGACACGAGCAGTACTTC | TRBJ2-7 | TRBD1 | . | TRBV28
CASSEAILGTQYF | TGTGCCAGCAGTGAGGCTATCTTAGGTACGCAGTATTTT | TRBJ2-3 | . | . | TRBV6-1
CAISESNFGEAFF | TGTGCCATCAGTGAGTCGAATTTTGGTGAAGCTTTCTTT | TRBJ1-1 | . | . | TRBV10-3
CASRGSTPYEQYF | TGTGCCAGCAGGGGGTCAACCCCCTACGAGCAGTACTTC | TRBJ2-7 | . | few | TRBV28
CASSLLEGSSTDTQYF | TGTGCCAGCAGTCTTCTGGAGGGATCTAGCACAGATACGCAGTATTTT | TRBJ2-3 | . | . | TRBV28
CASSLTGAGETQYF | TGCGCCAGCAGCTTGACGGGAGCGGGGGAGACCCAGTACTTC | TRBJ2-5 | TRBD2 | . | TRBV5-1
CAWRALNTGELFF | TGTGCCTGGAGAGCCTTGAACACCGGGGAGCTGTTTTTT | TRBJ2-2 | . | . | TRBV30
CASSLAGSLGGYTF | TGTGCCAGCAGCTTGGCAGGCAGCCTTGGGGGCTACACCTTC | TRBJ1-2 | . | . | TRBV5-6
CASSLDRANYGYTF | TGTGCCAGCAGCCTGGACAGGGCTAACTATGGCTACACCTTC | TRBJ1-2 | TRBD1 | . | TRBV5-5
CAISERAGDGYTF | TGTGCCATCAGTGAGCGTGCCGGGGATGGCTACACCTTC | TRBJ1-2 | . | . | TRBV10-3
CASSELRNTGELFF | TGTGCCAGCAGTGAACTCAGAAACACCGGGGAGCTGTTTTTT | TRBJ2-2 | . | . | TRBV2